Given below is one T cell receptor beta chain in context. Its antigen has not been determined. Base-call qualities are not available, and no considerably larger clone is one nucleotide away. This specimen includes other DNA sequences encoding the same CDR3. Whole blood was collected in K2EDTA tubes by collaborating institutions according to the institutions' own protocols. For TCRbeta analysis, collaborators shipped samples as frozen whole blood, isolated PBMCs, or DNA extracted from either of those sample types. This specimen belongs to a study of blood T cell repertoires in COVID-19 (TCRdb year 2020). With regard to the full study: Collaborator samples came from the United States, Italy and Spain and covered acute and convalescent phases of COVID-19. The material from the prospective study consisted of cDNA or gDNA derived from T cells, B-cell-depleted T cells, or PBMCs. The dataset comprised deeply sampled blood TCRbeta repertoires from subjects exposed to, actively infected with, or recovered from COVID-19. The repertoires were released in a freely available public database intended as a resource for research on the immune response to SARS-CoV-2. Samples came from the ongoing ImmuneRACE study (first 160 participants) plus 1,254 subjects from 6 global collaborators. Sample metadata almost always included a de-identified subject ID, COVID-19 status, age in years and sex. Where available, HLA class I and class II types were taken from metadata supplied by the sample provider and were not determined by assay-based typing. Study-level results and caveats: The amount of clinical and demographic metadata varied by source and participant and was provided uncurated.

The CDR3, from cysteine to phenylalanine, totals 14 residues. Only the CDR3 DNA stays, 42 bases, in frame from base 1. Cut back by 0 bases and 5 bases, the V and J ends lie 7 bases apart. CDR1 and CDR2 (MGHRA, YSYEKL) derive from the germline V gene. The immunoSEQ Assay, a bias-controlled multiplex PCR, was used to amplify TCRbeta CDR3 regions from genomic DNA. As for the authors' bioinformatics: The number of nucleated cells in each sample was estimated by amplification of reference gene primers within the assay. Sequence reads were collapsed and filtered to measure the absolute abundance of every unique TCRbeta CDR3 rearrangement. For each sample, productive Simpson clonality was calculated as the square root of Simpson's diversity index over productive rearrangements. TCRdb obtained this table from immuneACCESS and retained in-frame rearrangements with V and J assigned. These tables miss some clones; where compared with another copy, unresolved V genes account for less than half of the shortfall, and the remainder is unexplained. Clone size and the V and J calls come from that table; the DNA yielded D and trimming. A total of about 130,000 clones appear in this sample, approximately 85% of them only once. The ten largest clones add up to roughly 4.5% of the sample.

This TCR derives from a human donor in a cohort sampled during active COVID-19. The sequence links TRBV4-1 to TRBJ2-2; there is no confident call for the D gene. Sequencing was carried out using peripheral blood. The nucleotides are TGCGCCAGCAGCCAAGATCCCGGGACCGGGGAGCTGTTTTTT. The encoded protein is CASSQDPGTGELFF.